This TCR beta chain derives from a study of OX40 agonist ivuxolimab in advanced cancers. Concerning the study at large: Ivuxolimab, which targeted the costimulatory receptor OX40 (CD134), was an agonistic, fully human IgG2 monoclonal antibody. The paper covers the monotherapy dose-escalation part of the phase I ivuxolimab trial, which included N ≈ 50 patients. A male proportion of 75% to 85% and a mean age of about 60 years, ranging from roughly 23 to 85, were recorded for the dose-escalation cohort. Three dose-escalation patients achieved partial responses, one with hepatocellular carcinoma and two with cutaneous melanoma. Patients were allowed to have had prior anti-PD-1, anti-PD-L1 or anti-CTLA-4 therapy, and more than 35% of the dose-escalation patients had been treated with checkpoint inhibitors. Among the approximately 50 dose-escalation patients, approximately 20 had hepatocellular carcinoma, 15 or so melanoma, 9 renal cell carcinoma and 9 head and neck cancer. Intravenous ivuxolimab was administered to patients every 2 weeks at six dose levels: 0.01, 0.1, 0.3, 1.5, 3 and 10 mg/kg. The purpose of peripheral TCRbeta sequencing was to test whether ivuxolimab changed TCR sequence diversity and led to clonal T-cell expansion.

Broader findings and caveats from the paper: Partial responders in the 0.1-3.0 mg/kg groups had among the lowest normalized peripheral clonal expansion, especially among CD8+ T cells. The antigen specificity of the clonally expanded peripheral T cells was not determined. After ivuxolimab, more expanded clones were found on average in CD8+ T cells than in CD4+ T cells. Clonal expansion of both CD4+ and CD8+ blood T cells was observed from baseline to week 6 at doses 0.1 to 3.0 mg/kg. Low levels of normalized T-cell clonal expansion were also seen in some patients who did not respond.

Concerning this clone: There is no known antigen for this receptor. It has no much larger one-base neighbor in the sample; base qualities were not kept.

Via the germline V gene, CDR1 is SNHLY and CDR2 FYNNEI. The trim is 8 bases for V and 2 bases for J, with a gap of 10 bases between the germline ends. From the cysteine up to the phenylalanine, the CDR3 has a length of 12 residues. The retained sequence is limited to the CDR3, 36 bases, with the frame set at the first base. Genomic DNA was isolated from the sorted cells so that the TCRbeta CDR3 region could be sequenced. The immunoSEQ Assay was used for sequencing of TCRbeta CDR3 regions. Here the immuneACCESS table is served through TCRdb, limited to in-frame sequences with V and J called. Missing clones are a known gap in these copies; in checked studies unresolved V genes cover under half, and the rest lacks a known reason. Counted in this sample were about 82,000 clones; about 91% of them appeared once. In total, the top ten clones hold over 2% of the sample. Patients with a history of autoimmune disease or receiving systemic immunosuppression were excluded from the trial. Peripheral blood for TCR sequencing was collected from all dose cohorts at baseline, on cycle 4 day 1, and on cycle 7 day 1. Samples came from an open-label, multicenter, first-in-human phase I dose-escalation trial of ivuxolimab. The trial enrolled adults with locally advanced or metastatic head and neck squamous cell, hepatocellular, melanoma or renal cell carcinoma. CD4+ and CD8+ T cells were sorted separately from peripheral blood before TCR sequencing.

The rearrangement combines TRBV2 with TRBJ2-7; the D gene is not confidently resolved. Source: CD4+ or CD8+ T cells sorted from blood, taken in a trial of the OX40 agonist ivuxolimab. This clonotype originated in an adult with an advanced solid tumor such as melanoma, head and neck, liver or kidney cancer. The sequenced DNA: TGTGCCAGCCGGACCCCTGCCTACGAGCAGTACTTC. Its protein is CASRTPAYEQYF.